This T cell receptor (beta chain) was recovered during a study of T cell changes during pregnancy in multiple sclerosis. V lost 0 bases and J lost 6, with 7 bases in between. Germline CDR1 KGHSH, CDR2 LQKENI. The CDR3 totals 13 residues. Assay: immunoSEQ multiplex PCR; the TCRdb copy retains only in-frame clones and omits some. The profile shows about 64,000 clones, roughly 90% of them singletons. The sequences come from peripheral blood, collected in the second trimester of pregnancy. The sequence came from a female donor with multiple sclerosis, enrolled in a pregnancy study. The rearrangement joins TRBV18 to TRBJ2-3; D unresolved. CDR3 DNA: TGTGCCAGCTCACCACCTGCGCGGGATACGCAGTATTTT. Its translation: CASSPPARDTQYF.